A selection of T cell receptor beta chains follows, all from one sample in a study of T cell changes during pregnancy in multiple sclerosis. The assay was immunoSEQ multiplex PCR, and TCRdb's table has in-frame clones only and misses some. The data contain 60,000 to 90,000 clones, roughly 92% of them seen just once; the ten biggest clones take up 1.5% to 2%. Sequenced here: peripheral blood, sampled in the first trimester of pregnancy. Receptors originate from a female donor in good health, enrolled as a control in a pregnancy study. Both conserved end residues are trimmed from each CDR3. The order of the fields is J gene, V gene, CDR3 protein.

j_call: TRBJ1-2
v_call: TRBV29-1
cdr3_aa: SVHGQGGYGYT

j_call: TRBJ1-2
v_call: TRBV19
cdr3_aa: ASSTRQGVNYGYT

j_call: TRBJ2-5
v_call: TRBV30
cdr3_aa: AWSEDRGGQETQY

j_call: TRBJ1-2
v_call: TRBV28
cdr3_aa: ASSLWSGQGYGYGYT

j_call: TRBJ2-1
v_call: TRBV7-9
cdr3_aa: ASSLGYTSGSYEQF

j_call: TRBJ2-1
v_call: TRBV29-1
cdr3_aa: SVERLAGGPVRF

j_call: TRBJ2-5
v_call: TRBV28
cdr3_aa: ASSDRGGGRETQY

j_call: TRBJ1-4
v_call: TRBV7-2
cdr3_aa: ASSSQGFANEKLF

j_call: TRBJ2-5
v_call: TRBV29-1
cdr3_aa: SVEDFRASGRETQY

j_call: TRBJ1-5
v_call: TRBV10-2
cdr3_aa: ASSGGVDDQPQH

j_call: TRBJ1-3
v_call: TRBV28
cdr3_aa: ASSSTGQGNTIY

j_call: TRBJ1-5
v_call: TRBV19
cdr3_aa: ASTSVESNQPQH

j_call: TRBJ2-5
v_call: TRBV27
cdr3_aa: ASTPRGQGLGGQETQY

j_call: TRBJ2-1
v_call: TRBV5-4
cdr3_aa: ASSLAAGAYNEQF

j_call: TRBJ2-1
v_call: TRBV6-4
cdr3_aa: ASSILGGAVYNEQF

j_call: TRBJ1-2
v_call: TRBV6-5
cdr3_aa: ASSYDSNYGYT

j_call: TRBJ1-5
v_call: TRBV30
cdr3_aa: AWSEYGGMRQPQH

j_call: TRBJ2-7
v_call: TRBV5-1
cdr3_aa: ASSLQDSYEQY

j_call: TRBJ2-1
v_call: TRBV29-1
cdr3_aa: SVASYRDEQF

j_call: TRBJ1-2
v_call: TRBV5-1
cdr3_aa: ASSMGQGENYGYT

j_call: TRBJ1-3
v_call: TRBV4-2
cdr3_aa: ASSQEVDSGNTIY

j_call: TRBJ2-7
v_call: TRBV4-1
cdr3_aa: ASSQDTIRLRAMDEQY

j_call: TRBJ2-7
v_call: TRBV2
cdr3_aa: ASSLYGDTRYEQY

j_call: TRBJ2-7
v_call: TRBV11-2
cdr3_aa: ASSFSGSEQY

j_call: TRBJ1-5
v_call: TRBV2
cdr3_aa: ASSVTGARNSNQPQH

j_call: TRBJ2-7
v_call: TRBV2
cdr3_aa: ASSGERHYEQY

j_call: TRBJ2-7
v_call: TRBV28
cdr3_aa: ASRSHGQGFNEQY

j_call: TRBJ2-5
v_call: TRBV18
cdr3_aa: ASSPPGGETQY